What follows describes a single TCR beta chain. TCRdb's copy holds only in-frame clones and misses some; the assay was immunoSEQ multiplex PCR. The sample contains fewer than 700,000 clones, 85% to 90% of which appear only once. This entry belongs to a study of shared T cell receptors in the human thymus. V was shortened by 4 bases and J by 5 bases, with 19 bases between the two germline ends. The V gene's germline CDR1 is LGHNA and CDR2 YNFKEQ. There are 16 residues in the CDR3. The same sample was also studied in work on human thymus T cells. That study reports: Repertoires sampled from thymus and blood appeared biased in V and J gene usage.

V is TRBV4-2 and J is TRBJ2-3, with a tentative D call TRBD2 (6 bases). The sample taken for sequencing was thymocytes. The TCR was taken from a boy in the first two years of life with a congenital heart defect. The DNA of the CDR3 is TGTGCCAGCAGCCGCGCGGGACTCGTGAAGGGAGATACGCAGTATTTT. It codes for CASSRAGLVKGDTQYF.